This T cell receptor beta chain was documented in a study of lymphopenia after photon versus proton radiotherapy. Points from the study as a whole: Post-nadir diversity loss with photons came from oligoclonal expansion, particularly CD8+ Temra cells. Proton therapy kept repertoires fairly stable, unlike photons, which gained effector/memory cells.

The CDR3 runs 13 residues. Germline trimming cut 7 bases from V and 7 bases from J; bases unmatched to any gene: 7. Germline V CDR1 and CDR2: LNHDA, SQIVND (reference sequence). The method was immunoSEQ multiplex PCR; TCRdb's version includes in-frame clones alone and lacks a portion of them. The repertoire has more than 60,000 clones, around 87% of them found once; the top ten carry about 2%. This clone was detected once. Its antigen is not known. This clonotype originated in a man aged 40-49 years with gastric cancer. The chain recombines TRBV19 with TRBJ2-1, with 7 nucleotides matching TRBD1. The sample here was peripheral blood, taken from a patient treated with photon-based radiotherapy. This CDR3 reads CASTGTVGNEQFF. DNA of the CDR3: TGTGCCAGTACCGGGACAGTGGGAAATGAGCAGTTCTTC. Looking up the rest from reference TRBV19 and TRBJ2-1 gives the full variable domain: DGGITQSPKYLFRKEGQNVTLSCEQNLNHDAMYWYRQDPGQGLRLIYYSQIVNDFQKGDIAEGYSVSREKKESFPLTVTSAQKNPTAFYLCASTGTVGNEQFFGPGTRLTVL.